The 7 T cell receptor beta chains listed next were all sequenced from one sample in a study of beta chain features in type 1 diabetes. Reverse transcription of all isolated RNA meant that expressed TCRB transcripts were sequenced. TCRdb's table, derived via immunoSEQ multiplex PCR, lists solely in-frame clones and lacks some. The sample has fewer than 900,000 clones; 17% are singletons. The sequenced sample was naive CD4+ T cells from blood. The receptors shown here come from a woman younger than 30 in good health.

J is TRBJ2-7 and V is TRBV14; 8 nucleotides agree with TRBD1. In germline, CDR1 is SGHDN, CDR2 FVKESK. J was trimmed by 4 bases and V by 3 bases; bases with no gene match: 8. The CDR3 has 15 amino acids. This CDR3 reads CASSHGQGVRYEQYF. CDR3 DNA sequence: TGTGCCAGCAGCCACGGACAGGGTGTGAGGTACGAGCAGTACTTC.

This clone was seen a handful of times. This rearrangement joins TRBV5-1 to TRBJ2-2; no reliable D call. The CDR3 length is 11 residues. The ends were cut back, 7 bases at V and 3 bases at J, with 4 bases in the middle. Germline V lookup: CDR1 SGHRS, CDR2 YFSETQ. The CDR3 DNA reads TGCGCCAGCCAAGACACCGGGGAGCTGTTTTTT. Amino acid sequence: CASQDTGELFF.

CDR3 nucleotides: TGTGCCAGCAGCGTAGCTCCGCGGGAGCGCTACAATGAGCAGTTCTTC. Its translation: CASSVAPRERYNEQFF. The V call is TRBV9, the J call TRBJ2-1, with 7 nucleotides matching TRBD2. Germline assignment: CDR1 SGDLS and CDR2 YYNGEE. V was pared by 0 bases and J by 3 bases, with 6 bases of the junction left unmatched. This CDR3 is 16 amino acids long.

The chain is built from TRBV28 and TRBJ1-2; the match to TRBD1 covers 9 bases. V trimming: 10 bases; J trimming: 5 bases; junction bases outside the gene matches: 8. Germline V gives CDR1 MDHEN, CDR2 SYDVKM. The length of the CDR3 is 13 residues. Here the CDR3 DNA reads TGTGCCACCAAACTCGGGACAGGGTATGGCTACACCTTC. Translated, it gives CATKLGTGYGYTF.

The chain uses TRBV28 and TRBJ2-6; D gene uncertain. V dropped 5 bases and J dropped 0 bases, with 11 bases sitting between them. Looked up from germline, CDR1 is MDHEN and CDR2 is SYDVKM. The length of the CDR3 is 16 residues. The CDR3 region has the DNA TGTGCCAGCAGTCCCCCAGGAGCCTCTGGGGCCAACGTCCTGACTTTC. Protein sequence: CASSPPGASGANVLTF.

This clone was picked up a small number of times. The V and J genes are TRBV7-3 and TRBJ1-2; no reliable D call. The CDR3 runs 13 residues. Germline loops: CDR1 SGHTA, CDR2 FQGTGA. V lost 1 base, J lost 6 bases, and 9 bases lay in between. The CDR3 spells CASSLNYEDGYTF. The DNA for the CDR3 is TGTGCCAGCAGCTTAAACTACGAAGATGGCTACACCTTC.

CDR3 residues: CASSQTANTEAFF. The CDR3, as DNA: TGTGCCAGCTCACAGACAGCGAACACTGAAGCTTTCTTT. The chain has TRBV18 and TRBJ1-1; TRBD1 is a possible D gene (5 bases). The CDR3 covers 13 residues. The germline V gene encodes CDR1 KGHSH and CDR2 LQKENI. Between the trimmed V and J ends, which lost 4 bases and 1 base, there was a span of 7 bases.